This TCR beta chain was captured in a study of vaccination and CD4 T cells after COVID-19. Study information: Median time from second vaccine dose to sampling was just over 70 days (14 to 241). A CEFX pool, an HIV-1 Nef pool, or no peptide went to control cultures.

Cultured CD4+ T cell DNA underwent sequencing with the Oncomine TCR Beta short-read assay. Someone extracted genomic DNA from cultured CD4+ T cells. Via MiXCR, TCRdb re-called the PCR reads, giving one row per CDR3 protein. The sample yields over 8,500 distinct CDR3 sequences, about 28% seen once. The treatment: roughly 10-day PBMC culture with coronavirus spike peptide pools or control peptides (ViraFEST assay). Before the COVID-19 pandemic (2011-2018), CD4+ T cells were obtained from the unexposed donor. Via ViraFEST, peptide pools expanded antigen-specific T cells before TCR sequencing. Each of days 3 and 7 saw half the medium replaced by fresh IL-2 medium. Germline V gene lookup returns CDR1 ENHRY and CDR2 SYGVKD. The CDR3 is made up of 16 amino acids. V was pared by 3 bases and J by 6 bases, with 19 bases between. As for this clonotype: Its antigen is not identified.

Sequencing was carried out using CD4+ T cells from blood, cultured in vitro. This TCR derives from a human donor in good health. The V and J genes are TRBV10-3 and TRBJ2-3; D is unresolved. The CDR3 region is CAISEVSFIYGDTQYF. Here the CDR3 DNA reads TGTGCCATCAGTGAAGTCTCTTTCATTTATGGGGATACGCAGTATTTT.